This T cell receptor beta chain was sequenced in a study of cytomegalovirus exposure and HLA in healthy donors. Whole-study findings and limits: For cytomegalovirus status, the classifier reportedly gave diagnoses with high specificity and sensitivity. The presence/absence work took it that sequencing depth was about the same across donors. Relative to the roughly 690-donor mean, N-insertions were reportedly fewer in an Asian-associated ancestry cluster in a later analysis. The study labeled approximately 150 TCR beta chains cytomegalovirus-associated.

For this clone: Its specificity is unknown. Other nucleotide sequences in the sample specify the same CDR3.

The primer mix had 60 Vbeta and 13 Jbeta primers. Measured with immunoSEQ multiplex PCR; TCRdb has only the in-frame clones, and not every one. The sample has 220,000 or so clones; 60% to 80% are singletons. This receptor was obtained from a male donor in good health and CMV-seronegative. Source material: PBMCs.

The CDR3 nucleotides read TGCAGTGCCGGTCCAGGGGGGATCTACGAGCAGTACTTC. Amino acids: CSAGPGGIYEQYF. This chain uses TRBV29-1 with TRBJ2-7, with a tentative D call TRBD1 (7 bases). CDR3 size: 13 residues. Per the germline V gene, CDR1 is SQVTM and CDR2 is ANQGSEA.